The 22 T cell receptor beta chains in this list originate from one sample, sequenced in a study of tumor and adjacent non-tumor tissue in lung cancer. A modified ARM-PCR protocol with three rounds of nested PCR amplified TCRbeta. One entry per CDR3 protein, called by TCRdb with MiXCR from the multiplex PCR reads. The top ten hold 30% of the sample, which has more than 75,000 distinct CDR3 sequences, 80% seen once. RNA was extracted from bulk tissue without any cell sorting. Distant lung tissue was collected more than 3 cm away from the tumor edge. Sequencing was performed on distant non-tumor lung tissue. Receptors originate from a man in his fifties or sixties with small cell lung cancer.

Regarding this clonotype: A much larger clone lies one base from this, so it may be a read error. J is TRBJ2-7 and V is TRBV6-1, with D perhaps matching TRBD2 (7 bases). The CDR3 is 15 residues long. V shed 10 bases and J shed 2 bases, with 21 bases lying between them. CDR1 and CDR2 (germline): MNHNS, SASEGT. The CDR3 DNA follows: TGTGCCAACACCCGAGGGGGGGACGGCACCTACGAGCAGTACTTC. This sequence encodes CANTRGGDGTYEQYF.

This clonotype was seen only a few times. This chain joins TRBV5-1 and TRBJ2-5, with D uncertain. V was shortened by 5 bases and J by 5 bases, with 7 bases between the two germline ends. This CDR3 has 11 residues. Germline V gene data show CDR1 as SGHRS and CDR2 as YFSETQ. The CDR3 nucleotides read TGCGCCAGCAGGGAGTTCGAGACCCAGTACTTC. This sequence encodes CASREFETQYF.

This clonotype was observed a few times. The chain uses TRBV9 and TRBJ2-1, with 11 bases aligning to TRBD2. This CDR3 is built from 17 residues. J lost 4 bases, V lost 2 bases, and 8 bases had no gene match. Germline loops: CDR1 SGDLS, CDR2 YYNGEE. CDR3 in DNA: TGTGCCAGCAGCGTTGGGTTCCTAGCGGGAGGTTACAATGAGCAGTTCTTC. It yields the protein CASSVGFLAGGYNEQFF.

Concerning this clonotype itself: At one of its ends the junction is not consistent with the germline gene, which may arise from a read error. The V call is TRBV13, the J call TRBJ1-6; D gene ambiguous. CDR1 is PRHDT, CDR2 FYEKMQ, per germline (reference sequence). CDR3 length equals 17 residues. CDR3 in DNA: TGTGCAAGCAGCCAAAACGACGAAAGCTCCTATAATTCACCTCTCCACTTT. Translation gives CASSQNDESSYNSPLHF.

This clonotype was counted only a few times. This chain's CDR3 is CASSLSAGGTEAFF. The CDR3 nucleotides read TGTGCCAGCAGTTTATCTGCGGGCGGCACTGAAGCTTTCTTT. V and J are TRBV7-2 and TRBJ1-1; D is uncertain. Between the trimmed V and J ends, which lost 6 bases and 4 bases, there was a span of 15 bases. Germline assignment: CDR1 SGHTA and CDR2 FQGNSA. The CDR3 is 14 amino acids.

As to this clonotype: A read error may produce the germline difference seen at one junction end. The J gene is TRBJ2-7, the V gene TRBV5-5; D is possibly TRBD1 or TRBD2 (5 bases each). The CDR3 runs to 12 residues. The germline V gene has CDR1 SGHKS and CDR2 YYEKEE (reference sequence). The CDR3 here is CATSHVGTEQYF. In nucleotides, the CDR3 is TGTGCCACCAGCCACGTAGGGACCGAGCAGTATTTC.

Turning to this clonotype: One end of the junction fails to match germline, which may point to a read error. This sequence joins TRBV6-5 and TRBJ2-1; tentative D call: TRBD1 (5 bases). The CDR3 length is 14 residues. CDR1 MNHEY and CDR2 SVGAGI come from the germline V gene. The CDR3 DNA reads TGTGCCAGCGCCCCGGGTGACAGCAGGGATGAGCAGCTCTTC. This translates into CASAPGDSRDEQLF.

In the case of this clonotype: This CDR3 fails to terminate in the conserved phenylalanine or tryptophan, so it likely reflects a read error. The CDR3 DNA reads TGTGCTAGCAGCCAAGAACCCGGGTCTGGGGCCAACGTCCTGACTCTC. It translates to CASSQEPGSGANVLTL. This chain joins TRBV4-2 and TRBJ2-6; no clear D. The V gene's germline CDR1 is LGHNA and CDR2 YNFKEQ. CDR3 size: 16 residues.

As for this clonotype: Mismatch with germline at one junction end may stem from a read error. J is TRBJ2-1 and V is TRBV6-5, with 8 bases identical to TRBD2. CDR1 is MNHEY, CDR2 SVGAGI, per germline. The CDR3 sequence is 17 residues long. CDR3 bases: TGTGCCAGCAGTTACTCGATATGGGGACTAGAGGACAATGAGCAGTTTTTC. Translated, it gives CASSYSIWGLEDNEQFF.

In its sample, this clonotype was seen a few times. The V call is TRBV11-2, the J call TRBJ1-5; D perhaps matches TRBD1 (6 bases). This CDR3 has 15 amino acids. The V and J ends lost 5 bases and 0 bases respectively, with 11 bases between them. The germline V gene has CDR1 SGHAT and CDR2 FQNNGV. The CDR3 coding sequence is TGTGCCAGCAGCGCGGAGGGGGTTAGCAATCAGCCCCAGCATTTT. Residues: CASSAEGVSNQPQHF. Full variable domain (missing parts from reference TRBV11-2 and TRBJ1-5): EAGVAQSPRYKIIEKRQSVAFWCNPISGHATLYWYQQILGQGPKLLIQFQNNGVVDDSQLPKDRFSAERLKGVDSTLKIQPAKLEDSAVYLCASSAEGVSNQPQHFGDGTRLSIL.

About this clonotype itself: A single base separates this from a much larger clone, so it may be a read error. The rearrangement links TRBV18 to TRBJ2-3; 8 positions agree with TRBD1. Germline CDR1 is KGHSH and CDR2 is LQKENI. There are 15 residues in the CDR3. CDR3 residues: CASSSDRAGTDTEYF. In nucleotides, the CDR3 is TGTGCCAGCTCGTCGGACAGGGCTGGCACAGATACGGAGTATTTT.

Remarks on this clonotype: Likely a read error: the CDR3 ends without its conserved phenylalanine or tryptophan. The rearrangement uses TRBV28 and TRBJ2-3; D perhaps matches TRBD1 (5 bases). The length of the CDR3 is 15 residues. Germline V CDR1 and CDR2: MDHEN, SYDVKM. V lost 4 bases, J lost 3 bases, and 14 bases lay in between. CDR3 sequence reads: CASSYGARFTDTQYL. CDR3 coding DNA: TGTGCCAGCAGTTATGGGGCGCGATTTACAGATACGCAGTATTTG.

The gene calls are TRBV11-2 and TRBJ2-1, with a weak D call TRBD2 (5 bases). With 7 bases removed from V and 7 bases from J, the gap between germline ends came to 20 bases. From germline, CDR1 is SGHAT and CDR2 FQNNGV. This CDR3 has 15 residues. CDR3 DNA sequence: TGTGCCAGCAACCGAGGAGTAGCGTGGGCGAATGAGCAGTTCTTC. Translating it yields CASNRGVAWANEQFF.

To note about this clonotype: Since no conserved phenylalanine or tryptophan closes the CDR3, a read error is the likely cause. The chain employs TRBV6-2 or TRBV6-3 and TRBJ1-5; tentative D call: TRBD1 (5 bases). The CDR3 is 14 amino acids. Germline lookup yields CDR1 MNHEY and CDR2 SVGEGT. CDR3 residues: CASRSRGWDQSQHY. The DNA for the CDR3 is TGTGCCAGCAGGTCCCGGGGGTGGGATCAGTCCCAGCATTAT.

Comments on this clonotype: The missing conserved phenylalanine or tryptophan at the end of this CDR3 makes a read error likely. V usage is TRBV6-5 and J usage is TRBJ1-1; 7 bases match TRBD1. Germline CDR1 reads MNHEY; CDR2 reads SVGAGI. This CDR3 contains 15 residues. CDR3 residues: CASSANSQGNNEAFL. CDR3 coding DNA: TGTGCCAGCAGTGCAAACTCACAGGGGAACAATGAAGCTTTCCTT.

A word on this clonotype: Given a much more abundant clone one base away, this may be a read error. The V gene is TRBV6-2 or TRBV6-3, the J gene TRBJ2-7, with no clear D. The CDR3 totals 12 residues. Per the germline V gene, CDR1 is MNHEY and CDR2 is SVGEGT. The CDR3, as DNA: TGTGCCATCAGTTATCCAGCCTACGAGCAGTACTTC. This encodes CAISYPAYEQYF.

As to this clonotype: Its ends do not fully match the called genes, so a read error is possible. The chain employs TRBV29-1 and TRBJ1-2; D possibly corresponds to TRBD1 (5 bases). From germline, CDR1 is SQVTM and CDR2 ANQGSEA. The CDR3 is made up of 14 amino acids. Here the CDR3 reads CSVEDHGQLYGYTF. CDR3 nucleotides: TGCAGCGTCGAAGATCATGGACAACTCTATGGCTACACCTTC.

A note on this clonotype: The germline gene is not matched at one end of the junction; a read error may be the cause. The CDR3 loop is CGSSLGFGDRGTDTQYF. The DNA of the CDR3 is TGCGGCAGCAGCTTGGGATTTGGGGACAGAGGTACAGATACGCAGTATTTT. The gene calls are TRBV5-1 and TRBJ2-3, with 7 bases that match TRBD1. Germline V gene lookup returns CDR1 SGHRS and CDR2 YFSETQ. The CDR3 totals 17 residues.

This clonotype was counted only a few times. A read error may be the cause here, since a much bigger clone is one base away. The chain recombines TRBV6-5 with TRBJ2-6; D gene uncertain. The CDR3 has 15 residues. Germline assignment: CDR1 MNHEY and CDR2 SVGAGI. The CDR3 here is CANSYSNVWANVLTF. CDR3 nucleotide sequence: TGTGCCAACAGTTACTCGAATGTCTGGGCCAACGTCCTGACTTTC.

This clonotype was seen a single time. The junction shows a germline mismatch at one end, possibly a read error. The gene calls are TRBV5-1 and TRBJ1-2; no definite D call. Germline CDR1 and CDR2: SGHRS and YFSETQ. CDR3 size: 13 residues. The DNA for the CDR3 is TGCGCCAGCAGCTTGGGAGACGGTTATGACTACACCTTC. Translation gives CASSLGDGYDYTF.

To note about this clonotype: Sequence at one end of the junction differs from germline and may be a read error. The V gene is TRBV4-2, the J gene TRBJ1-1; no definite D call. CDR1 is LGHNA, CDR2 YNFKEQ, per germline. The CDR3 extends over 16 amino acids. The CDR3 here is CVSSPLRSWDGTEAFF. As DNA, the CDR3 is TGTGTCAGCAGCCCTTTGCGGTCATGGGATGGCACTGAAGCTTTCTTT.

This clonotype was recorded many times. This sequence joins TRBV7-9 and TRBJ2-3, with 8 nucleotides matching TRBD1. The CDR3 sequence is 15 residues long. Germline V gene data show CDR1 as SEHNR and CDR2 as FQNEAQ (reference sequence). The trim removed 6 bases at V and 6 bases at J, leaving 11 bases unmatched. The CDR3 sequence is CASSVGQGVADTQYF. The CDR3 DNA reads as TGTGCCAGCAGTGTCGGACAGGGAGTTGCTGATACGCAGTATTTT.